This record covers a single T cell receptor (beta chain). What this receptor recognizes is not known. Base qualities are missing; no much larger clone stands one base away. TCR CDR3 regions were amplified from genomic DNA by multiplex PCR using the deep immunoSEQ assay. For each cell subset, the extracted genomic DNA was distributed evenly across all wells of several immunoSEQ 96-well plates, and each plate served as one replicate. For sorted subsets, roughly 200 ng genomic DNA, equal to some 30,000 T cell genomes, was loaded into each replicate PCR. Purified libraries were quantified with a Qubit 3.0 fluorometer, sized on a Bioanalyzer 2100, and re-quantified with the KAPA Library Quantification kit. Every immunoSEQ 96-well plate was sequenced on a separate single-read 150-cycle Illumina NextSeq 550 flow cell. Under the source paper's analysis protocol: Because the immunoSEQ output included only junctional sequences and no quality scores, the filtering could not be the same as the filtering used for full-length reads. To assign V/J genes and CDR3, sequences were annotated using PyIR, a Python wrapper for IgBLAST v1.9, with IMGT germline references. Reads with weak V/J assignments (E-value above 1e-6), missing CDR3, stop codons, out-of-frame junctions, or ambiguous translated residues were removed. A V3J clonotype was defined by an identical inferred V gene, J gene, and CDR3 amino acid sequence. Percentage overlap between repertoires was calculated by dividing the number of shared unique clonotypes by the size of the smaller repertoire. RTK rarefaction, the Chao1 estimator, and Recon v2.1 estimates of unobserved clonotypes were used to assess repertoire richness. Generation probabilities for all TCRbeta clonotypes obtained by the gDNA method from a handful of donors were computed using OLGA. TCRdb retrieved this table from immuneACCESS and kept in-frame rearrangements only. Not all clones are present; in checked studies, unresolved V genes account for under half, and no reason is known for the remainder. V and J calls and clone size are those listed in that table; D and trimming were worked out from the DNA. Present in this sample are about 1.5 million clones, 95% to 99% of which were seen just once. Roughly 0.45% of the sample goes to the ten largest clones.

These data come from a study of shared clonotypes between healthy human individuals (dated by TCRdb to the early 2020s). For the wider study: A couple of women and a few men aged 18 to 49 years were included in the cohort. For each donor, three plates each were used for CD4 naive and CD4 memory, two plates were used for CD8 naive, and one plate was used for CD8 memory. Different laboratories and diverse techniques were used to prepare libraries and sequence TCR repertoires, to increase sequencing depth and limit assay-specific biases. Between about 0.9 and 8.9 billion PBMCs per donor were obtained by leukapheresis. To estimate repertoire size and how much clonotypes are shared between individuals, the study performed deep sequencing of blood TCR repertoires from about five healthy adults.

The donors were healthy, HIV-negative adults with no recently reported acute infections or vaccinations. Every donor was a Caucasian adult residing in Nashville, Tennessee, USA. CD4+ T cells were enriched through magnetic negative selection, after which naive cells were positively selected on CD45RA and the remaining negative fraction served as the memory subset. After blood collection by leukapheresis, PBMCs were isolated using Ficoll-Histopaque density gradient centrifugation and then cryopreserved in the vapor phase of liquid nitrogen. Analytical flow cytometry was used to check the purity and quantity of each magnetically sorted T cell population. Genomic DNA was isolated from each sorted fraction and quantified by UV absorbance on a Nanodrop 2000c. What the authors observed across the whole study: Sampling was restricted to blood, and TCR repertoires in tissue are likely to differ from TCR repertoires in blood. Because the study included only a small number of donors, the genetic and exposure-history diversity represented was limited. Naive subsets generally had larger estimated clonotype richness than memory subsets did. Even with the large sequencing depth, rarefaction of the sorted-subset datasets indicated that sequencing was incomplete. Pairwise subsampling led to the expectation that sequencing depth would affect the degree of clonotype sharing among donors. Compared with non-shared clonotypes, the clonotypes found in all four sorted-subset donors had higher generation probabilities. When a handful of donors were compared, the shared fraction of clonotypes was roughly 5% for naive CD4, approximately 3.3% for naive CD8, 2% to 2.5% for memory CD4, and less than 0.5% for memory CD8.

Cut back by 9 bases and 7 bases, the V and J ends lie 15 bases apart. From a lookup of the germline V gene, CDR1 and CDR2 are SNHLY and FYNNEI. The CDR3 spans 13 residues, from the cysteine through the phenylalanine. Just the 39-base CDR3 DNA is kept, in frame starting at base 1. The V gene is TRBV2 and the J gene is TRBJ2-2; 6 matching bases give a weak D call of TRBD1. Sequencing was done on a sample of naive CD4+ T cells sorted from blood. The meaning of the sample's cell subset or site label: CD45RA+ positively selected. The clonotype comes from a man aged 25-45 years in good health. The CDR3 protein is CASGVEGVGELFF. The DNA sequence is TGTGCCAGTGGCGTAGAGGGGGTCGGGGAGCTGTTTTTT.